Following are 7 T cell receptor beta chains from one sample sequenced in a study of identical twins. A single record per CDR3 protein comes from TCRdb applying MiXCR to the 5' RACE reads. Among 250,000 to 350,000 distinct CDR3 sequences listed, around 8.8% were seen once. These data also featured in a second study, about yellow fever vaccine responses in identical twins.

Sequenced: memory (CD45RO+) T cells sorted from blood. These receptors were collected from a woman aged 18-30 years in good health.

V usage is TRBV28 and J usage is TRBJ1-2; D not resolved. Trimming took 6 bases from V and 6 from J, leaving 11 bases between them. CDR1 is MDHEN, CDR2 SYDVKM, per germline. The CDR3 runs to 12 residues. The CDR3 sequence: CASRHQTDGYTF. The CDR3 DNA is TGTGCCAGCAGACACCAGACCGATGGCTACACCTTC.

This clonotype has at least ten counts. The chain recombines TRBV20-1 with TRBJ2-3; D is perhaps TRBD2 (7 bases). This CDR3 is 15 amino acids long. Trimming took 6 bases from V and 2 from J, leaving 18 bases between them. CDR1 is DFQATT, CDR2 SNEGSKA, per germline (reference sequence). The CDR3 region has the DNA TGCAGTGCCCAAGGGGGGGTGGGATTCACAGATACGCAGTATTTT. Amino acid sequence: CSAQGGVGFTDTQYF.

V is TRBV12-5 and J is TRBJ1-5; D is uncertain. This CDR3 region has 15 residues. Between the trimmed V and J ends, which lost 5 bases and 2 bases, there was a span of 13 bases. Germline V gene data show CDR1 as LGHNT and CDR2 as FRNRAP. CDR3 region: CASGLLGERNQPQHF. CDR3 DNA sequence: TGTGCTAGTGGTCTCCTCGGGGAGCGCAATCAGCCCCAGCATTTT.

In its sample, this clonotype was seen many times. The J gene is TRBJ2-1, the V gene TRBV20-1; D is undetermined. CDR1 DFQATT and CDR2 SNEGSKA come from the germline V gene (reference sequence). V was clipped by 3 bases and J by 10 bases, with 16 bases between them. This CDR3 has 13 residues. In DNA form, the CDR3 reads TGCAGTGCTAGTCTTGCTGGGCCAAGGGAGCAGTTCTTC. Protein product: CSASLAGPREQFF.

This clonotype was seen ten or more times. The chain uses TRBV12-3 or TRBV12-4 and TRBJ2-7; TRBD1 might be the D (6 bases). The CDR3 length is 14 residues. Trimming took off 7 bases at V and 3 bases at J, with 16 bases between the two ends. CDR3 in DNA: TGTGCCAGCAACCCAGATGGGACAAACTACGAGCAGTACGTC. As protein: CASNPDGTNYEQYV.

The table lists this clonotype with a few counts. The chain employs TRBV18 and TRBJ1-5; D unclear. The V end lost 2 bases, the J end lost 2 bases, and 10 bases lay between the germline ends. CDR3 length: 15 residues. Germline CDR1 reads KGHSH; CDR2 reads LQKENI. Here the CDR3 reads CASSPGEGGNQPQHF. DNA of the CDR3: TGTGCCAGCTCACCAGGAGAAGGAGGCAATCAGCCCCAGCATTTT.

This clonotype was counted many times. V usage is TRBV2 and J usage is TRBJ2-1; 9 bases map to TRBD2. J was trimmed by 8 bases and V by 10 bases; bases with no gene match: 12. The germline gives CDR1 SNHLY, CDR2 FYNNEI. This CDR3 contains 14 residues. For the CDR3, the DNA is TGTGCCACCTGGGAACCTAGCGGGACTTATGAGCAGTTCTTC. As protein: CATWEPSGTYEQFF.